This T cell receptor (beta chain) came from a study of response to subunit inactivated influenza vaccine. Overall study findings and caveats: Only a handful of new T cells, the authors suggested, are recruited with each seasonal influenza vaccination.

A note on this clonotype: Its antigen remains unknown.

The CDR3 runs to 14 residues. Looked up from germline, CDR1 is LGHNA and CDR2 is YSLEER. Germline trimming cut 2 bases from V and 5 bases from J; bases unmatched to any gene: 6. TCRdb recomputed calls from the RT-PCR reads with MiXCR, one row per CDR3 protein. The table shows about 500,000 distinct CDR3 sequences, with over 10% occurring only once. V and J are TRBV4-3 and TRBJ2-7; 7 nucleotides agree with TRBD1. This receptor was taken from a man over 45 who received an inactivated influenza vaccine. Sequences were derived from PBMCs from blood, sampled about 6 weeks after vaccination. CDR3 loop: CASSQLDRAHEQYF. In DNA, the CDR3 is TGCGCCAGCAGCCAACTAGACAGGGCCCACGAGCAGTACTTC.